These T cell receptor beta chains were read from a single sample in a study of shared clonotypes between healthy human individuals. Data came from immunoSEQ multiplex PCR; TCRdb stores just in-frame clones and leaves some out. The data hold 2 million to 2.5 million clones, with approximately 96% observed a single time. The sequencing input was naive CD4+ T cells sorted from blood. The receptors here all came from a man younger than 35 in good health. The CDR3 runs from the conserved cysteine through the conserved F or W.

v_call	cdr3_length	cdr3_aa
TRBV5-1	17	CASSPPGTGGGSYGYTF
TRBV5-1	12	CASSNLNEKLFF
TRBV2	15	CASSDQGLAYNEQFF
TRBV10-2	17	CASSETGTQFWNTEAFF
TRBV5-1	14	CASSLGSPNTEAFF
TRBV11-3	13	CASSAQGSGEQYF
TRBV6-6	11	CASSLGGNQYF
TRBV28	14	CASALLYSGNTIYF
TRBV18	13	CASSREGGYEQYF
TRBV11-2	16	CASRVRPGQGMSEQFF
TRBV20-1	11	CSASQADEQFF
TRBV28	12	CASTGRGLVQFF
TRBV29-1	13	CSVDQRLNTEAFF
TRBV2	14	CASSLAGKNYEQYF
TRBV30	14	CAWTGQGVTMVFTF
TRBV11-2	15	CASSLDGTAGDTQYF
TRBV4-1	15	CASSQPGAETDTQYF
TRBV11-1	15	CASSQERTNTGELFF
TRBV7-8	14	CASSRLGGTDTQYF
TRBV5-1	18	CASSLDQRGGFSTDTQYF
TRBV9	15	CASSVGGHLNTEAFF
TRBV27	13	CASSLLSGETQYF
TRBV5-1	15	CASRPTDVPRPEQYF
TRBV5-5	15	CASSLGQEKLYEQYF
TRBV11-3	13	CASSPRKNTEAFF
TRBV7-2	14	CASSLTETKETQYF
TRBV6-5	14	CATNRGSGTDTQYF
TRBV4-3	15	CASSQLYEGGEKLFF
TRBV28	14	CASSPSRGSYEQYF
TRBV30	12	CAWSLGTDTQYF
TRBV5-1	14	CASSLGNNNSPLHF
TRBV30	16	CAWSGRGGTGNEKLFF
TRBV6-1	14	CATTKTGVQETQYF
TRBV2	15	CASSPGKGAYYEQYF
TRBV6-5	14	CASSFRVGQSEAFF
TRBV18	14	CASSVRAGQETQYF
TRBV10-3	16	CAISDGQGEYQETQYF
TRBV18	16	CASSPQPRQEGYEQYF
TRBV2	11	CASSYFETQYF
TRBV21-1	15	CASSTGLAGARTQYF
TRBV2	13	CASREDTQETQYF
TRBV30	16	CAWTFSRTGGDTEAFF
TRBV5-1	15	CASSLIAGGEETQYF
TRBV25-1	17	CASSDAPGGKYTDTQYF
TRBV6-6	15	CASSYLGQGASVLHF
TRBV5-1	14	CASSLSRGNYEQYF
TRBV18	15	CASSSQGANNQPQHF
TRBV5-6	18	CASRMGTGGAREWSKAFF
TRBV7-9	15	CASSPRGTLNTEAFF
TRBV23-1	13	CASCLWGVEEQYF